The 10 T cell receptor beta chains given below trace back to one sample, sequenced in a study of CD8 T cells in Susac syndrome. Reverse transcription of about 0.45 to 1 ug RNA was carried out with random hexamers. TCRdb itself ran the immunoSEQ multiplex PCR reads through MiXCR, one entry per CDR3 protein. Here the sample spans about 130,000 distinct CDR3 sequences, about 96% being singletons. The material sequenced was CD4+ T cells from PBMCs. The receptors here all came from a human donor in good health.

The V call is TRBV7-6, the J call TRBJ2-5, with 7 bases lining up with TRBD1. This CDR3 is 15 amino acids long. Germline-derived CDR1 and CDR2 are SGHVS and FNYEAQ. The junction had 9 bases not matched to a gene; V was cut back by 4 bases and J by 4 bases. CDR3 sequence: CASSSFRDRRETQYF. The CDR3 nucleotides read TGTGCCAGCAGCTCCTTCCGGGACAGAAGAGAGACCCAGTACTTC.

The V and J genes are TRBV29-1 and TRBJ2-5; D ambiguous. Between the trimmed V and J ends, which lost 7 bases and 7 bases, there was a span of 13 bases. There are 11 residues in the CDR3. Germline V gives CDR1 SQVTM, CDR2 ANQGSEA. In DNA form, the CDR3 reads TGCAGCGCCGCAACAACGTGGACCCAGTACTTC. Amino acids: CSAATTWTQYF.

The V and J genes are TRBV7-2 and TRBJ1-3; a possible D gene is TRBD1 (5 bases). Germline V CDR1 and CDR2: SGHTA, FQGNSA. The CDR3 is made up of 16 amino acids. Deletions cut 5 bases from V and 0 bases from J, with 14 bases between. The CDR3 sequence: CASSLGTMSSGNTIYF. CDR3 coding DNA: TGTGCCAGCAGCCTCGGGACGATGAGCTCTGGAAACACCATATATTTT.

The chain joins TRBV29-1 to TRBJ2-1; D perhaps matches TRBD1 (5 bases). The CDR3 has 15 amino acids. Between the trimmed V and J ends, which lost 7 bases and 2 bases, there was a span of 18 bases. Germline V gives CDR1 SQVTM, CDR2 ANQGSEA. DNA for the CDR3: TGCAGCGCCCCGGACAACCCTTTTCCCTACAATGAGCAGTTCTTC. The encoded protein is CSAPDNPFPYNEQFF.

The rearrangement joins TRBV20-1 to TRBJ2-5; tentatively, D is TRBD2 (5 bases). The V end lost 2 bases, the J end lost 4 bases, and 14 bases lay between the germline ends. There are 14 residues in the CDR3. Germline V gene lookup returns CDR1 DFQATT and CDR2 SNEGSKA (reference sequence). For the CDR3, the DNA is TGCAGTGCTAGACACGGGTACGGAGGAGAGACCCAGTACTTC. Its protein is CSARHGYGGETQYF.

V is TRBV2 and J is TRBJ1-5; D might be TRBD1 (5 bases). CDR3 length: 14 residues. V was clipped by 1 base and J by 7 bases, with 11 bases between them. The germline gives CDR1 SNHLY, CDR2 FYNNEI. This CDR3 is CASSEGQREQPQHF. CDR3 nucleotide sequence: TGTGCCAGCAGTGAAGGACAGAGGGAGCAGCCCCAGCATTTT.

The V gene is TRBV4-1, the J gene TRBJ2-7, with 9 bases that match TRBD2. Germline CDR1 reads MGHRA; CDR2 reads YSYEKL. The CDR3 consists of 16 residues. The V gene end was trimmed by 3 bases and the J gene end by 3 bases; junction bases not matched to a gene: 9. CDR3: CASSHQASGKNYEQYF. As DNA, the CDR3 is TGCGCCAGCAGCCATCAGGCTAGCGGGAAAAACTACGAGCAGTACTTC.

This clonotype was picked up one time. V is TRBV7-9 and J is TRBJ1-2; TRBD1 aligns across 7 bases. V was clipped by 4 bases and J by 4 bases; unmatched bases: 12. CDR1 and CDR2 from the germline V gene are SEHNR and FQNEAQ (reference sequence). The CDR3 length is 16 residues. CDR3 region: CASSSMGGQIIYGYTF. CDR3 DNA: TGTGCCAGCAGCTCCATGGGGGGACAGATAATCTATGGCTACACCTTC.

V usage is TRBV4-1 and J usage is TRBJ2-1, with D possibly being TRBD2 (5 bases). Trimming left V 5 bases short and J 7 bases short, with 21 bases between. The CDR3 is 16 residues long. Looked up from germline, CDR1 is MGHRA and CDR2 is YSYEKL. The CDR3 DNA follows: TGCGCCAGCAGCTCGGTAGGAGGTCCCTCGCGGAATGAGCAGTTCTTC. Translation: CASSSVGGPSRNEQFF.

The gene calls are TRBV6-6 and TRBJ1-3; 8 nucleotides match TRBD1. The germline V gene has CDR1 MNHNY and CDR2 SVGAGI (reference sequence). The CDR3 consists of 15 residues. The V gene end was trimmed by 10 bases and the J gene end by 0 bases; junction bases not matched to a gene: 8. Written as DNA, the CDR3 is TGTGCCACCTCCGGACAGGGAAACTCTGGAAACACCATATATTTT. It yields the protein CATSGQGNSGNTIYF.